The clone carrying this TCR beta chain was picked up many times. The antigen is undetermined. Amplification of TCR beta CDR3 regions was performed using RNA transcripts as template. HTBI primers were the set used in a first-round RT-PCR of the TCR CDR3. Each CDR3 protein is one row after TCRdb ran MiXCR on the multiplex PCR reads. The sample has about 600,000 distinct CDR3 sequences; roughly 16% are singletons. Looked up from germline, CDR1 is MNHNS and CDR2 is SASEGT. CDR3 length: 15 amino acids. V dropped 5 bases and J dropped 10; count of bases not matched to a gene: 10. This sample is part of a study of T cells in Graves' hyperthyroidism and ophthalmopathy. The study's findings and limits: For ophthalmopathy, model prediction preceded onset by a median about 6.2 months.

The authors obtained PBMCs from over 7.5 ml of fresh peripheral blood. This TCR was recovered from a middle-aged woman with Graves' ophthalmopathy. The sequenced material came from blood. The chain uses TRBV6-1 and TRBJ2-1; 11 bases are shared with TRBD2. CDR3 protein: CASSHSGGGPEEQFF. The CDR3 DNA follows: TGTGCCAGCAGTCATAGCGGGGGGGGACCTGAAGAGCAGTTCTTC.